Listed below are T cell receptor beta chains from one sample, sequenced in a study of radiotherapy plus CTLA-4 blockade in lung cancer. Produced via immunoSEQ multiplex PCR; TCRdb's table is partial and in-frame only. Of some 110,000 clones in the sample, about nine tenths were seen once. Sequences were derived from peripheral blood, sampled from a patient treated with radiotherapy plus ipilimumab. These receptors came from a human donor with non-small cell lung cancer that progressed on radiotherapy plus ipilimumab. Each CDR3 is given with its conserved first and last residue. A D gene is named only where the DNA matches it firmly. Clone size is not always given. Where it is, it says once, few, many or a class for expanded clones.

clone size: .; J gene: TRBJ2-5; V gene: TRBV5-1; D gene: .; CDR3 DNA: TGCGCCAGCAGCTTGTATAGTCAAGAGACCCAGTACTTC; CDR3 protein: CASSLYSQETQYF
clone size: .; J gene: TRBJ1-5; V gene: TRBV6-5; D gene: TRBD1; CDR3 DNA: TGTGCCAGCAGTTCAACAGGGGGGACGCAGCCCCAGCATTTT; CDR3 protein: CASSSTGGTQPQHF
clone size: .; J gene: TRBJ2-6; V gene: TRBV6-5; D gene: .; CDR3 DNA: TGTGCCAGCAGTTCCGAGGGGGTAGCTGGGGCCAACGTCCTGACTTTC; CDR3 protein: CASSSEGVAGANVLTF
clone size: .; J gene: TRBJ1-2; V gene: TRBV28; D gene: .; CDR3 DNA: TGTGCCAGCAGTCCACAAGCCTATGGCTACACCTTC; CDR3 protein: CASSPQAYGYTF
clone size: .; J gene: TRBJ1-2; V gene: TRBV7-9; D gene: TRBD1; CDR3 DNA: TGTGCCAGCAGCTTAGCACCCGGGACAGGGGGCTATGGCTACACCTTC; CDR3 protein: CASSLAPGTGGYGYTF
clone size: .; J gene: TRBJ2-5; V gene: TRBV27; D gene: .; CDR3 DNA: TGTGCCAGCACCTCCGCGGGAAAGACCCAGTACTTC; CDR3 protein: CASTSAGKTQYF
clone size: .; J gene: TRBJ2-5; V gene: TRBV11-2; D gene: .; CDR3 DNA: TGTGCCAGCAGCCCCGCGGGTGGGCAAGAGACCCGGTACTTC; CDR3 protein: CASSPAGGQETRYF
clone size: .; J gene: TRBJ1-5; V gene: TRBV6-5; D gene: TRBD1; CDR3 DNA: TGTGCCAGCCGGGGCAGGGGGCCCAATCAGCCCCAGCATTTT; CDR3 protein: CASRGRGPNQPQHF
clone size: .; J gene: TRBJ2-5; V gene: TRBV27; D gene: .; CDR3 DNA: TGTGCCAGCAGTCGTAACGCCCTCCAAGAGACCCAGTACTTC; CDR3 protein: CASSRNALQETQYF
clone size: .; J gene: TRBJ1-2; V gene: TRBV7-3; D gene: .; CDR3 DNA: TGTGCCAGCAGCTTAGGAGCTAACTATGGCTACACCTTC; CDR3 protein: CASSLGANYGYTF
clone size: .; J gene: TRBJ1-3; V gene: TRBV18; D gene: TRBD1; CDR3 DNA: TGTGCCAGCTCACTAGGACAGGGGGCTTCTGGAAACACCATATATTTT; CDR3 protein: CASSLGQGASGNTIYF
clone size: .; J gene: TRBJ2-5; V gene: TRBV18; D gene: .; CDR3 DNA: TGTGCCAGCTCACGACTGACCCAAGAGACCCAGTACTTC; CDR3 protein: CASSRLTQETQYF
clone size: .; J gene: TRBJ1-1; V gene: TRBV5-1; D gene: .; CDR3 DNA: TGCGCCAGCAGCTTGGTATTAATGGGCAGGGCGAACACTGAAGCTTTCTTT; CDR3 protein: CASSLVLMGRANTEAFF
clone size: .; J gene: TRBJ2-5; V gene: TRBV5-1; D gene: .; CDR3 DNA: TGCGCCAGCAGCTTCGGACAGACCCAAGAGACCCAGTACTTC; CDR3 protein: CASSFGQTQETQYF
clone size: .; J gene: TRBJ2-6; V gene: TRBV30; D gene: .; CDR3 DNA: TGTGCCTGGAGAACTGGGGCCAACGTCCTGACTTTC; CDR3 protein: CAWRTGANVLTF
clone size: .; J gene: TRBJ2-5; V gene: TRBV9; D gene: TRBD2; CDR3 DNA: TGTGCCAGCAGCGTAGCCGGGAGGGTCGGAGAGACCCAGTACTTC; CDR3 protein: CASSVAGRVGETQYF
clone size: .; J gene: TRBJ1-2; V gene: TRBV15; D gene: .; CDR3 DNA: TGTGCCACCAGCAGGGACCTAAGTGTTGGCTACACCTTC; CDR3 protein: CATSRDLSVGYTF
clone size: .; J gene: TRBJ2-7; V gene: TRBV7-9; D gene: TRBD1; CDR3 DNA: TGTGCCAGCAGCCTGATCCCGGGACAGGGCTACGAGCAGTACTTC; CDR3 protein: CASSLIPGQGYEQYF
clone size: .; J gene: TRBJ2-3; V gene: TRBV7-8; D gene: .; CDR3 DNA: TGTGCCAGCAGCTATTTAGAGGGAGATACGCAGTATTTT; CDR3 protein: CASSYLEGDTQYF
clone size: .; J gene: TRBJ1-2; V gene: TRBV7-9; D gene: .; CDR3 DNA: TGTGCCAGCAGCTTAAGCCAGGGAGTTGGCTACACCTTC; CDR3 protein: CASSLSQGVGYTF
clone size: .; J gene: TRBJ2-5; V gene: TRBV19; D gene: .; CDR3 DNA: TGTGCCAGTAGTATAGGTGGACCGAATAAAGAGACCCAGTACTTC; CDR3 protein: CASSIGGPNKETQYF
clone size: .; J gene: TRBJ2-1; V gene: TRBV18; D gene: TRBD2; CDR3 DNA: TGTGCCAGCTTCTCTAGCGGGAGCTCCTACAATGAGCAGTTCTTC; CDR3 protein: CASFSSGSSYNEQFF
clone size: .; J gene: TRBJ1-1; V gene: TRBV27; D gene: .; CDR3 DNA: TGTGCCAGCAGGGGATTAATGAACACTGAAGCTTTCTTT; CDR3 protein: CASRGLMNTEAFF
clone size: .; J gene: TRBJ2-2; V gene: TRBV6-1; D gene: TRBD1; CDR3 DNA: TGTGCCAGCAGTGCACTGACAGGGGGACCCACCGGGGAGCTGTTTTTT; CDR3 protein: CASSALTGGPTGELFF
clone size: .; J gene: TRBJ1-4; V gene: TRBV5-1; D gene: .; CDR3 DNA: TGCGCCAGCAGCTTCGGGACACCCTTACCTAATGAAAAACTGTTTTTT; CDR3 protein: CASSFGTPLPNEKLFF
clone size: .; J gene: TRBJ2-3; V gene: TRBV12-5; D gene: .; CDR3 DNA: TGTGCTAGTGGTCTCCTTAGCACAGATACGCAGTATTTT; CDR3 protein: CASGLLSTDTQYF
clone size: few; J gene: TRBJ1-2; V gene: TRBV19; D gene: .; CDR3 DNA: TGTGCCAGTAGTGTGCGGGGACGGAACTATGGCTACACCTTC; CDR3 protein: CASSVRGRNYGYTF
clone size: .; J gene: TRBJ1-2; V gene: TRBV10-3; D gene: .; CDR3 DNA: TGTGCCATCACGGATCGGCCTAACTATGGCTACACCTTC; CDR3 protein: CAITDRPNYGYTF
clone size: .; J gene: TRBJ2-1; V gene: TRBV9; D gene: .; CDR3 DNA: TGTGCCAGCAGCGGGGCCGGATTGGGTTACAATGAGCAGTTCTTC; CDR3 protein: CASSGAGLGYNEQFF
clone size: .; J gene: TRBJ2-7; V gene: TRBV10-3; D gene: .; CDR3 DNA: TGTGCCACATCACCCCTCTCCGAGCAGTACTTC; CDR3 protein: CATSPLSEQYF
clone size: .; J gene: TRBJ2-5; V gene: TRBV28; D gene: .; CDR3 DNA: TGTGCCAGCAGTTTAGCGGGGACGGGGAGCGAGACCCAGTACTTC; CDR3 protein: CASSLAGTGSETQYF
clone size: .; J gene: TRBJ2-1; V gene: TRBV5-6; D gene: TRBD2; CDR3 DNA: TGTGCCAGCAGCCCGAAATGGACTAGCGGGAGAAATGAGCAGTTCTTC; CDR3 protein: CASSPKWTSGRNEQFF
clone size: once; J gene: TRBJ1-2; V gene: TRBV29-1; D gene: .; CDR3 DNA: TGCAGCGTTTTTCTTCGGGCGACAGGTGGCTACACCTTC; CDR3 protein: CSVFLRATGGYTF
clone size: .; J gene: TRBJ1-1; V gene: TRBV15; D gene: .; CDR3 DNA: TGTGCCACCAGCAATCTCCCGGGGACGAACACTGAAGCTTTCTTT; CDR3 protein: CATSNLPGTNTEAFF
clone size: .; J gene: TRBJ1-1; V gene: TRBV19; D gene: TRBD1; CDR3 DNA: TGTGCCAGTAGTCCTTTGGGACAGATTGTTGTAGCTTTCTTT; CDR3 protein: CASSPLGQIVVAFF
clone size: .; J gene: TRBJ2-2; V gene: TRBV19; D gene: TRBD2; CDR3 DNA: TGTGCCAGTAGAACAACTAGCGGGAGTAGGACCGGGGAGCTGTTTTTT; CDR3 protein: CASRTTSGSRTGELFF
clone size: .; J gene: TRBJ2-7; V gene: TRBV5-6; D gene: .; CDR3 DNA: TGTGCCAGCAGTTCCGAAGGGGGGAGCTCCTACGAGCAGTACTTC; CDR3 protein: CASSSEGGSSYEQYF
clone size: .; J gene: TRBJ1-2; V gene: TRBV6-5; D gene: .; CDR3 DNA: TGTGCCAGCAGTTACCGGCCGGTTAACTATGGCTACACCTTC; CDR3 protein: CASSYRPVNYGYTF
clone size: .; J gene: TRBJ1-1; V gene: TRBV4-1; D gene: .; CDR3 DNA: TGCGCCAGCAGCCAAGAGGGGACCCCCGTTTTCGGAGCTTTCTTT; CDR3 protein: CASSQEGTPVFGAFF
clone size: .; J gene: TRBJ1-1; V gene: TRBV6-5; D gene: .; CDR3 DNA: TGTGCCAGCAGTTACCGGGGAATGAACACTGAAGCTTTCTTT; CDR3 protein: CASSYRGMNTEAFF
clone size: .; J gene: TRBJ1-2; V gene: TRBV7-9; D gene: .; CDR3 DNA: TGTGCCAGCAGCTCCGAAGACTATGGCTACACCTTC; CDR3 protein: CASSSEDYGYTF
clone size: .; J gene: TRBJ2-1; V gene: TRBV18; D gene: TRBD2; CDR3 DNA: TGTGCCAGCTCACCACAACTAGCGGGAGGGGGTGAGCAGTTCTTC; CDR3 protein: CASSPQLAGGGEQFF
clone size: .; J gene: TRBJ1-1; V gene: TRBV6-5; D gene: TRBD1; CDR3 DNA: TGTGCCAGCAGCCTAACAGGGGGTGGTCACACTGAAGCTTTCTTT; CDR3 protein: CASSLTGGGHTEAFF
clone size: .; J gene: TRBJ2-1; V gene: TRBV5-1; D gene: TRBD2; CDR3 DNA: TGCGCCAGCAGCCCCGGACTAGCGGGAGTCAATGAGCAGTTCTTC; CDR3 protein: CASSPGLAGVNEQFF
clone size: once; J gene: TRBJ2-7; V gene: TRBV18; D gene: TRBD1; CDR3 DNA: TGTGCCAGCTCACCAACGGGACAGTGGTCCTACGAGCAGTACTTC; CDR3 protein: CASSPTGQWSYEQYF
clone size: .; J gene: TRBJ2-2; V gene: TRBV2; D gene: .; CDR3 DNA: TGTGCCAGCAGTGAGGTAGTGCCTCTAAACACCGGGGAGCTGTTTTTT; CDR3 protein: CASSEVVPLNTGELFF